This TCR beta chain was recovered during a study of shared clonotypes between healthy human individuals. Study-level results: The study's rarefaction showed incomplete sorted-subset sequencing despite large depth. Generally, naive subsets (rather than memory subsets) showed larger estimated richness. The study found lower generation probabilities in non-shared clonotypes than in those shared by all four donors.

Only in-frame clones appear in the TCRdb table, and some are missing; sequencing was by immunoSEQ multiplex PCR. The sample consists of about 2.5 million clones, 92% of them appearing once. This CDR3 contains 11 residues. Deletions cut 7 bases from V and 8 bases from J, with 8 bases between. The germline V gene encodes CDR1 MDHEN and CDR2 SYDVKM. Researchers partitioned CD4+ cells into CD45RA+ naive and CD45RA-negative memory subsets. Concerning this clone itself: Its target is unknown.

The V call is TRBV28, the J call TRBJ2-2, with D uncertain. This receptor was identified in a man aged 18 to 30 in good health. Some clones in this sample may be carry-over from other donors' samples. Sequenced input: naive CD4+ T cells from PBMCs. Subset defined: CD45RA+ positively selected. The CDR3 sequence is CASTSGGELFF. CDR3 bases: TGTGCCAGCACCTCTGGTGGGGAGCTGTTTTTT.